The sequence of this T cell receptor beta chain was determined in a study of yellow fever vaccine responses in identical twins (dated by TCRdb to the late 2010s). Looking at the study overall: Focusing on identical twins, the study followed the T cell clones that responded to the vaccine, and did so with precision.

Here is what the overall study found, with its caveats: The authors reported that the T cell response to vaccination in identical twins appeared partly convergent and partly personalized.

Library prep was done by RT-PCR. Reads for this sample came from an Illumina HiSeq 2500. TCRdb's own reprocessing of the public reads used fastp at Q25 and MiXCR and kept productive beta chains. Rows are combined by CDR3 protein, so each entry shows the most common genes and DNA. In all, the sample holds under 3,000 distinct CDR3 sequences, and 87% of those were seen once. The ten most abundant clones make up more than 1.5% of the sample. The CDR3 covers 13 residues, taking in both the cysteine and the phenylalanine. The DNA shown is the 39-base CDR3, in frame from base 1. CDR1 MDHEN and CDR2 SYDVKM are derived from the germline V gene. V is clipped by 4 bases and J by 5 bases, and the sequence between their germline boundaries is 11 bases long. To note about this clonotype: Its cognate antigen has yet to be identified. Base quality data are lacking; no much larger clone is found one base away.

The receptor chain draws on TRBV28 and TRBJ1-1; no D gene is confidently identified. The clonotype originates from a female donor who received the yellow fever vaccine. The source was T cells from blood (PBMCs), unsorted or a sorted subset (not recorded which), collected before or after yellow fever vaccination (not recorded which). The CDR3 protein sequence reads: CASSWAAQTEAFF. The DNA reads TGTGCCAGCAGTTGGGCCGCTCAAACTGAAGCTTTCTTT.